Listed here are 4 T cell receptor beta chains from one sample, sequenced in a study of shared clonotypes between healthy human individuals. Clones were read by immunoSEQ multiplex PCR, and TCRdb kept only the in-frame ones, dropping some. The sample lists approximately 1,500,000 clones, 95% to 99% occurring once. The sample was naive CD4+ T cells sorted from blood. Subset given: CD45RA+ positively selected. The receptor set was obtained from a man aged 30 to 45 in good health.

The V and J genes are TRBV25-1 and TRBJ2-4; D might be TRBD2 (6 bases). Germline assignment: CDR1 MGHDK and CDR2 SYGVNS. Trimming cost V 11 bases and J 5 bases, with 10 bases left between them. This CDR3 is 11 amino acids long. The CDR3 DNA reads as TGTGCCTCCGGGGGAGAAAACATTCAGTACTTC. It is translated as CASGGENIQYF.

The chain carries TRBV28 and TRBJ2-7, with 7 bases aligning to TRBD2. The CDR3 totals 14 residues. With 8 bases clipped from V and 2 bases from J, the junction kept 9 bases outside the gene matches. Per the germline V gene, CDR1 is MDHEN and CDR2 is SYDVKM. The CDR3 spells CASASGGGPYEQYF. CDR3 in DNA: TGTGCCAGCGCCTCGGGGGGAGGGCCCTACGAGCAGTACTTC.

J is TRBJ2-3 and V is TRBV5-1; weak D call: TRBD2 (6 bases). There are 15 residues in the CDR3. Germline values: CDR1 SGHRS, CDR2 YFSETQ. V lost 0 bases and J lost 1, with 9 bases in between. For the CDR3, the DNA is TGCGCCAGCAGCTTGGCGGTAGCGGGCACAGATACGCAGTATTTT. Translation: CASSLAVAGTDTQYF.

V gene TRBV7-9 combines with J gene TRBJ1-2, with D possibly TRBD1 on 5 matching bases. Between the trimmed V and J ends, which lost 3 bases and 8 bases, there was a span of 10 bases. The CDR3 has 12 residues. The germline V gene has CDR1 SEHNR and CDR2 FQNEAQ (reference sequence). The DNA of the CDR3 is TGTGCCAGCAGCTTCGGGACGGAAGGCTACACCTTC. Translation gives CASSFGTEGYTF.